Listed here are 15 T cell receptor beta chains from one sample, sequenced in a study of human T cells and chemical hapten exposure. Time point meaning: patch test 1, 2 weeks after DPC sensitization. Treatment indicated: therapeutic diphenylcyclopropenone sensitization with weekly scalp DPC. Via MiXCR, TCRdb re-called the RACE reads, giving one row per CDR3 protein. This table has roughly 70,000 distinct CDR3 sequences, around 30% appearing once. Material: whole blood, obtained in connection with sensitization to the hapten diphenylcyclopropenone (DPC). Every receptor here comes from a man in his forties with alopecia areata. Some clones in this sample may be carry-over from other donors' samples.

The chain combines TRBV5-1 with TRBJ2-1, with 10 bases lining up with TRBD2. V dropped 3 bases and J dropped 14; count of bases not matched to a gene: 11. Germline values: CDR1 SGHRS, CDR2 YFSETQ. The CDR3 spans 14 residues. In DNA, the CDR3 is TGCGCCAGCAGCTCCGGGACTAGCGTCGGGTGGAAGTTCTTC. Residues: CASSSGTSVGWKFF.

The DNA of the CDR3 is TGTGCCAGCAGCCCGCCGGGACAGGGGTCTCGGGAGCAGTACTTC. It yields the protein CASSPPGQGSREQYF. The V gene is TRBV7-2, the J gene TRBJ2-7; TRBD1 agrees at 10 bases. The CDR3 is made up of 15 amino acids. V was clipped by 5 bases and J by 7 bases; unmatched bases: 11. Germline assignment: CDR1 SGHTA and CDR2 FQGNSA.

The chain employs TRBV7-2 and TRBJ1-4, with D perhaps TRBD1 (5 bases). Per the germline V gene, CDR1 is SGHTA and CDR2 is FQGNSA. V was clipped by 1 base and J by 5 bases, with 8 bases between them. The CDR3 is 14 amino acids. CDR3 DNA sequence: TGTGCCAGCAGCTTAGGGGGGTCCAATGAAAAACTGTTTTTT. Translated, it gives CASSLGGSNEKLFF. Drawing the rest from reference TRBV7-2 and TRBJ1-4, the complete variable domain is GAGVSQSPSNKVTEKGKDVELRCDPISGHTALYWYRQSLGQGLEFLIYFQGNSAPDKSGLPSDRFSAERTGGSVSTLTIQRTQQEDSAVYLCASSLGGSNEKLFFGSGTQLSVL.

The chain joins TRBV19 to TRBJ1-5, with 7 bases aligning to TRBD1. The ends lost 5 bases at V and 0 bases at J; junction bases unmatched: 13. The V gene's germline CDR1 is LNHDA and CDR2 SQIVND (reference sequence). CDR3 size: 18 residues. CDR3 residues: CASSLGTVTLPSNQPQHF. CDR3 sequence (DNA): TGTGCCAGTAGTTTGGGGACAGTGACCCTACCTAGCAATCAGCCCCAGCATTTT.

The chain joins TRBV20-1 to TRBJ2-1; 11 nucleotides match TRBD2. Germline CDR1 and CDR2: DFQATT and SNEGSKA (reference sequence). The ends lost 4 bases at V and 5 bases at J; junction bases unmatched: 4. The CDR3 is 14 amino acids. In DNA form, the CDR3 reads TGCAGTGCTACCACTAGCGGGAGAGACAATGAGCAGTTCTTC. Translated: CSATTSGRDNEQFF.

The CDR3 is CASSPQEAYEQFF. CDR3 nucleotide sequence: TGTGCCAGCAGCCCCCAGGAGGCGTATGAGCAGTTCTTC. V is TRBV5-8 and J is TRBJ2-1; possible D gene TRBD2, 5 bases. Trimming removed 4 bases at V and 8 bases at J, with 13 bases between. Germline V gene lookup returns CDR1 SGHTS and CDR2 YDEGEE. The CDR3 is 13 residues long.

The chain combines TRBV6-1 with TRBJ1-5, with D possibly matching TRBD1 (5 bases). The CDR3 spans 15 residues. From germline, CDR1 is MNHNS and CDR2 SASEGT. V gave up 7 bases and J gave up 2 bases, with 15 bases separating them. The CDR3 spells CASNTQVFGNQPQHF. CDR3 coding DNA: TGTGCCAGCAACACACAGGTATTCGGCAATCAGCCCCAGCATTTT.

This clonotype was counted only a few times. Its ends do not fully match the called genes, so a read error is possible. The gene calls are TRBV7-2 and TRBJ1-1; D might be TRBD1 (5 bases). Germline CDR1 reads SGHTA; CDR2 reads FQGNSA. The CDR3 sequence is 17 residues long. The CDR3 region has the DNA TGTGCCAGCAGCTTAGTTGGGGTCGGCAGGGTAAACACTGAAACTTTCTTT. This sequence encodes CASSLVGVGRVNTETFF. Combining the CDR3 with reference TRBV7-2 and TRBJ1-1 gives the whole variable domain GAGVSQSPSNKVTEKGKDVELRCDPISGHTALYWYRQSLGQGLEFLIYFQGNSAPDKSGLPSDRFSAERTGGSVSTLTIQRTQQEDSAVYLCASSLVGVGRVNTETFFGQGTRLTVV.

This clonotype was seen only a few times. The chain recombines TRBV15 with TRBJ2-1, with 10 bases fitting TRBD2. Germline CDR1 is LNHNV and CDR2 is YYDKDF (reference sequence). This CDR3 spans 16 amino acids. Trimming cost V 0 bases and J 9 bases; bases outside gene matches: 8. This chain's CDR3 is CATSRERLAGDGEQFF. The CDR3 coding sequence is TGTGCCACCAGCAGAGAGCGGCTAGCGGGAGACGGTGAGCAGTTCTTC.

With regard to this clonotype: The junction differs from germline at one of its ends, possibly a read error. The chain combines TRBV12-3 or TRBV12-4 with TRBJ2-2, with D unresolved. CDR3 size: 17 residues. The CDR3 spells CASSPISRTANAGELFF. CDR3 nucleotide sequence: TGTGCCAGCAGTCCTATCAGTCGAACAGCGAACGCCGGGGAGCTGTTTTTT.

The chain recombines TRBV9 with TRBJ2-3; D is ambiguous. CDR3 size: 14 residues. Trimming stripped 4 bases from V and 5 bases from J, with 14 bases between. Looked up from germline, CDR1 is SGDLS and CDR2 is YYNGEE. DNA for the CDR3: TGTGCCAGCAGCCTCATTCCCCGAGGAGATACGCAGTATTTT. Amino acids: CASSLIPRGDTQYF.

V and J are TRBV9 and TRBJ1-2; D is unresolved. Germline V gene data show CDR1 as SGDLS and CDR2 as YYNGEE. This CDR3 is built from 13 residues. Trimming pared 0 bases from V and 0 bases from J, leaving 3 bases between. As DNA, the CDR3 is TGTGCCAGCAGCGTAGTGACTAACTATGGCTACACCTTC. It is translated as CASSVVTNYGYTF. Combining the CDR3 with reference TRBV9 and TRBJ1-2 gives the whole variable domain DSGVTQTPKHLITATGQRVTLRCSPRSGDLSVYWYQQSLDQGLQFLIQYYNGEERAKGNILERFSAQQFPDLHSELNLSSLELGDSALYFCASSVVTNYGYTFGSGTRLTVV.

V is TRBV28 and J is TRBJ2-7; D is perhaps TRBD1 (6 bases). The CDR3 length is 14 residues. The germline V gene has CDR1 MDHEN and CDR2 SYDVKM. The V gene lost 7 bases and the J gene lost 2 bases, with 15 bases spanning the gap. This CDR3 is CASTLQGIPYEQYF. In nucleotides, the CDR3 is TGTGCCAGCACCTTGCAGGGGATACCCTACGAGCAGTACTTC.

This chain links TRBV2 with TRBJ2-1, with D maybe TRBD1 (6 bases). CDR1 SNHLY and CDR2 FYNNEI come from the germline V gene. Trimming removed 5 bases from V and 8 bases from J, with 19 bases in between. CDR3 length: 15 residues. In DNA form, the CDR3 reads TGTGCCAGCAGTACCCCACAGGGCGTCTGGGATGAGCAGTTCTTC. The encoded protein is CASSTPQGVWDEQFF. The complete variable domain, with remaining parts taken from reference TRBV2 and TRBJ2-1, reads EPEVTQTPSHQVTQMGQEVILRCVPISNHLYFYWYRQILGQKVEFLVSFYNNEISEKSEIFDDQFSVERPDGSNFTLKIRSTKLEDSAMYFCASSTPQGVWDEQFFGPGTRLTVL.

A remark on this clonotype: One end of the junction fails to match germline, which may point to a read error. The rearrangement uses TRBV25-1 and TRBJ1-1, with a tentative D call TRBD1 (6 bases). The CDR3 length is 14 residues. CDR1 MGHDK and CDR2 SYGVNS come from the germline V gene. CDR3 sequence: CASSTRSGDTETFF. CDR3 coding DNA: TGTGCCAGCAGTACTAGGTCAGGGGACACTGAAACTTTCTTT.